These T cell receptor beta chains were read from a single sample in a study of molecular identifiers for immune sequencing clone quantification. TCRdb independently ran MiXCR on the PCR reads; one entry per CDR3 protein. The profile covers about 630,000 distinct CDR3 sequences, with around 25% appearing a single time and about 0.84% taken by the ten largest. The sample comprised naive CD8+ T cells from blood, with Jurkat cell RNA spiked in. Source of these receptors: a human donor in good health. Some libraries in this study had Jurkat cell RNA spiked in. The conserved cysteine and the conserved F or W are not part of the CDR3 here. The order of the fields is V gene, J gene, CDR3 protein.

>TRBV3-1|TRBJ1-1
ASSQETGEAF
>TRBV6-2/TRBV6-3|TRBJ2-1
ASSYGRAGGPYRPEQF
>TRBV4-1|TRBJ2-7
ASSQGTGPVFHEQY
>TRBV27|TRBJ2-4
ASSFTPPGQGRLAKNIQY
>TRBV9|TRBJ2-5
ASSVRKY
>TRBV15|TRBJ2-3
ATSGGRASTDTQY
>TRBV4-1|TRBJ2-7
ASSQEGATGNEQY
>TRBV7-9|TRBJ2-3
ASSLEPLAYTDTQY
>TRBV27|TRBJ1-1
ASRPGGYDAEAF
>TRBV12-3/TRBV12-4|TRBJ1-1
ASTLGGRVTEAF
>TRBV7-9|TRBJ2-3
ASSFPLAGGGSDTQY
>TRBV2|TRBJ2-2
ASSWTTGHTGELF
>TRBV6-2/TRBV6-3|TRBJ2-3
ASSGLAGGDTQY
>TRBV6-5|TRBJ2-7
ASEDRNYEQY
>TRBV9|TRBJ1-6
ASSEDGTSSPLH
>TRBV4-1|TRBJ2-2
ASAGTANTGELF
>TRBV28|TRBJ1-4
ASSAQGSANEKLF
>TRBV14|TRBJ1-2
ASSPGTSGGYT
>TRBV3-1|TRBJ1-1
ASRQTLRVGMNTEAF
>TRBV5-1|TRBJ1-1
ASSLVRGHTEAF
>TRBV4-3|TRBJ2-7
ASSQDRRLSGGSAYEQY
>TRBV4-3|TRBJ2-7
ASSQGRDSTYEQY
>TRBV27|TRBJ2-1
ASRDTGEYNEQF
>TRBV6-5|TRBJ1-1
ASERQGVNTEAF
>TRBV6-5|TRBJ1-4
ASCYTGVLANEKLF
>TRBV6-5|TRBJ2-5
ASSPSGGGRETQY
>TRBV19|TRBJ1-2
ASSNGLYGYT
>TRBV7-2|TRBJ2-3
ASSLRTGRLTDTQY
>TRBV4-3|TRBJ2-6
ASSQVDRGPENSGANVLT
>TRBV5-1|TRBJ1-1
ASSGSAAGDTEAF
>TRBV12-5|TRBJ2-1
ASGLVKADKQF
>TRBV27|TRBJ1-5
ASSLSTSGNQPQH
>TRBV5-1|TRBJ2-3
ASSFLAGPTDTQY
>TRBV13|TRBJ2-7
ASSPRDREAEQY
>TRBV4-3|TRBJ1-4
ASSQDGGRGEKLF
>TRBV15|TRBJ2-7
ATSRDQDSSSYEQY
>TRBV7-9|TRBJ1-1
ASSGGHRTEAF
>TRBV20-1|TRBJ2-1
SGRSRDSALYNEQF
>TRBV3-1|TRBJ1-1
ASSRRNRNTEAF
>TRBV30|TRBJ1-1
ACGRDGTNTEAF
>TRBV4-3|TRBJ1-2
ASSPDPTGTNYGYT
>TRBV6-5|TRBJ2-2
ASSYRLTGELF
>TRBV11-2|TRBJ1-1
ASSLVGGNTEAF
>TRBV12-3/TRBV12-4|TRBJ1-4
ASSSQGSGEKLF
>TRBV5-6|TRBJ1-1
ASSLAGPTEAF
>TRBV5-1|TRBJ2-3
ASSLAFVELVSDTQY
>TRBV19|TRBJ2-3
ASARGWAGSRDTQY
>TRBV27|TRBJ2-5
ASRAGTSCRETQY
>TRBV5-6|TRBJ2-7
ASSLLDVGYEQY
>TRBV13|TRBJ2-1
ASSVGTGGFNEQF
>TRBV2|TRBJ2-3
ASSEDSGSTSTDTQY
>TRBV2|TRBJ1-4
ASRRDFNEKLF
>TRBV4-3|TRBJ2-3
ASSQAKGQGSGDTQY
>TRBV13|TRBJ2-6
ASSLLGHGGDNVLT